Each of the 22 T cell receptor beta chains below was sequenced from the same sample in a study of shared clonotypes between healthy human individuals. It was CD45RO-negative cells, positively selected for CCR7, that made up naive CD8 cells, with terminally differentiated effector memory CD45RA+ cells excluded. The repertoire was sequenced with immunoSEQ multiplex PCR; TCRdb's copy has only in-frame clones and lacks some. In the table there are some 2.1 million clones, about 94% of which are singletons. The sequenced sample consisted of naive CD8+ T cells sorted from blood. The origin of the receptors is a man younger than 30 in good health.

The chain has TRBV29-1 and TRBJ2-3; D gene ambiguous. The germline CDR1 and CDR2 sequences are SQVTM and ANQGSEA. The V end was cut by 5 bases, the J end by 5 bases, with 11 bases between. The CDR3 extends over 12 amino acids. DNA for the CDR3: TGCAGCGTTCCACATTCGGTAGATACGCAGTATTTT. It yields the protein CSVPHSVDTQYF.

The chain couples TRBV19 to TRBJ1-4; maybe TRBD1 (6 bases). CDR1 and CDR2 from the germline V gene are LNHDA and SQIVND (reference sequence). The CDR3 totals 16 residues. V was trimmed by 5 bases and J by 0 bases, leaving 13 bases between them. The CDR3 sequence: CASSWGAGATNEKLFF. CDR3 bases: TGTGCCAGTAGTTGGGGGGCCGGAGCAACTAATGAAAAACTGTTTTTT.

The CDR3 bases are TGTGCCAGCAGCTTAGCGGCCGGTTGGACAGGCCTCTCCTACGAGCAGTACTTC. Translation: CASSLAAGWTGLSYEQYF. The gene calls are TRBV7-9 and TRBJ2-7; 7 bases are a match to TRBD1. Germline lookup yields CDR1 SEHNR and CDR2 FQNEAQ (reference sequence). Losses at the gene ends were 0 bases for V and 0 bases for J; bases not matched to a gene: 11. The CDR3 has 18 amino acids.

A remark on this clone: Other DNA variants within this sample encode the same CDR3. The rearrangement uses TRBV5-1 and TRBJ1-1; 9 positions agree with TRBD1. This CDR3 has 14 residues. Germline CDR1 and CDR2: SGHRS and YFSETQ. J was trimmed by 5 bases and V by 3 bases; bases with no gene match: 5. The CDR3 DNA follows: TGCGCCAGCAGCTCGACAGGGGGAAGAACTGAAGCTTTCTTT. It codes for CASSSTGGRTEAFF.

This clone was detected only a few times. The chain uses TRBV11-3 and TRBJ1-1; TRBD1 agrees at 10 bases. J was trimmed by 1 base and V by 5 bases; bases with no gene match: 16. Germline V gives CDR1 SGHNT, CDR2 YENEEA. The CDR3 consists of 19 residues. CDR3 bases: TGTGCCAGCAGCGGTTGGACAGGGGGAACCCCATCCCCGAACACTGAAGCTTTCTTT. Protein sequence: CASSGWTGGTPSPNTEAFF.

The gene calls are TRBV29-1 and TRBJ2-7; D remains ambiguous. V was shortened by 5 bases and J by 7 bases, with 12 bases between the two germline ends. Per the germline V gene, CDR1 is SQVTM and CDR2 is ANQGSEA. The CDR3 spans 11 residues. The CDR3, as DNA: TGCAGCGTTAGGTGGGGAAAAGAGCAGTACTTC. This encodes CSVRWGKEQYF.

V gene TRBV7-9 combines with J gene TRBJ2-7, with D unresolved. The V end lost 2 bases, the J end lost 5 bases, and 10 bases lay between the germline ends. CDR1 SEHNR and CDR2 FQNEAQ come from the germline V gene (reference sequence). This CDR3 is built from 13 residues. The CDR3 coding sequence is TGTGCCAGCAGCTTACTAGGCCACAACGAGCAGTACTTC. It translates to CASSLLGHNEQYF.

CDR3 nucleotides: TGCGCCAGCAGCCAAGATGGCATCAGCAATCAGCCCCAGCATTTT. Protein product: CASSQDGISNQPQHF. This chain joins TRBV4-3 and TRBJ1-5; D ambiguous. The CDR3 runs 15 residues. The germline CDR1 and CDR2 sequences are LGHNA and YSLEER. Trimming removed 0 bases at V and 1 base at J, with 7 bases between.

CDR3 coding DNA: TGTGCCAGCAGTTTACAGAACAGTGAAAAACTGTTTTTT. As protein: CASSLQNSEKLFF. V gene TRBV28 combines with J gene TRBJ1-4; no clear D gene. The CDR3 covers 13 residues. Germline-derived CDR1 and CDR2 are MDHEN and SYDVKM. Trimming removed 2 bases at V and 7 bases at J, with 8 bases between.

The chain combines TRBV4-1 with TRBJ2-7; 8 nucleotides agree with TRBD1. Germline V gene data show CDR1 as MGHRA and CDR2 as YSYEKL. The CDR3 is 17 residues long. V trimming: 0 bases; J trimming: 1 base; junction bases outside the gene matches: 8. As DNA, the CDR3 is TGCGCCAGCAGCCAAGAGGACCTTGACAGGGGTTCCTACGAGCAGTACTTC. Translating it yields CASSQEDLDRGSYEQYF.

CDR3 amino acids: CASSLAVGWGDQETQYF. The CDR3 DNA reads as TGTGCCAGCAGCTTAGCAGTAGGGTGGGGGGACCAAGAGACCCAGTACTTC. The chain recombines TRBV7-6 with TRBJ2-5; D may be TRBD2 (6 bases). The V gene lost 0 bases and the J gene lost 0 bases, with 14 bases spanning the gap. Germline V gives CDR1 SGHVS, CDR2 FNYEAQ. This CDR3 spans 17 amino acids.

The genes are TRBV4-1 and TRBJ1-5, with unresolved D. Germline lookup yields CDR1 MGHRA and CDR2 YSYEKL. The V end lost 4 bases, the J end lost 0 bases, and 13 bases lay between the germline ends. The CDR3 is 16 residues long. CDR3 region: CASSPHVSYSNQPQHF. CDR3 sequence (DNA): TGCGCCAGCAGCCCACATGTATCTTATAGCAATCAGCCCCAGCATTTT.

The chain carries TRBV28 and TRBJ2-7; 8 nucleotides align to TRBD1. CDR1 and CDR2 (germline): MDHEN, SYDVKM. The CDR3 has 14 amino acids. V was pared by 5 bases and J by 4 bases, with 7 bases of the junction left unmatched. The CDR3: CASSRQGWQYEQYF. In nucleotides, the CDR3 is TGTGCCAGCAGTCGACAGGGGTGGCAGTACGAGCAGTACTTC.

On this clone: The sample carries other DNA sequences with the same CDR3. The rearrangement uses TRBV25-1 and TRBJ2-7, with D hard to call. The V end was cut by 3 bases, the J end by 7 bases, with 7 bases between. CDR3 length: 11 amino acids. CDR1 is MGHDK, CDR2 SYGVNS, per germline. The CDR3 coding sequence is TGTGCCAGCAGTGAGGGTGGGGAGCAGTACTTC. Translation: CASSEGGEQYF.

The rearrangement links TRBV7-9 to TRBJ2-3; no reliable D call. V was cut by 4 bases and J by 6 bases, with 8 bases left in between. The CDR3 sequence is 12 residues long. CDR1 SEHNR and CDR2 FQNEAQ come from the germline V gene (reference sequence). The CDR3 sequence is CASSWATDTQYF. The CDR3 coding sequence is TGTGCCAGCAGCTGGGCTACTGATACGCAGTATTTT.

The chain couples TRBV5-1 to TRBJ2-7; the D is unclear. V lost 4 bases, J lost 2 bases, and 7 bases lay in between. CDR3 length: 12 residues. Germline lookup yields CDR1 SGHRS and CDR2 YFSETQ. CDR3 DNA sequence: TGCGCCAGCAGCGCGGACCCCTACGAGCAGTACTTC. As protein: CASSADPYEQYF.

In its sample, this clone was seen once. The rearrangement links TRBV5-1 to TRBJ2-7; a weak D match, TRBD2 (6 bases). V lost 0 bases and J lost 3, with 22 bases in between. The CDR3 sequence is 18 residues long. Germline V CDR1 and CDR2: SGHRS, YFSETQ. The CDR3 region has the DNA TGCGCCAGCAGCTTGGTTGTGGACTTTTCTAGCGAATTCTACGAGCAGTACTTC. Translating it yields CASSLVVDFSSEFYEQYF. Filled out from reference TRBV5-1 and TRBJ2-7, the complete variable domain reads KAGVTQTPRYLIKTRGQQVTLSCSPISGHRSVSWYQQTPGQGLQFLFEYFSETQRNKGNFPGRFSGRQFSNSRSEMNVSTLELGDSALYLCASSLVVDFSSEFYEQYFGPGTRLTVT.

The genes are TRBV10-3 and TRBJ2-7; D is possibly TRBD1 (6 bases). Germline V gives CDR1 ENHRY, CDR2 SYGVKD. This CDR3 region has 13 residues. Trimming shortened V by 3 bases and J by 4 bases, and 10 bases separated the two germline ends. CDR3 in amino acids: CAISEPGQYEQYF. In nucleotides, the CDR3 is TGTGCCATCAGTGAACCTGGACAGTACGAGCAGTACTTC.

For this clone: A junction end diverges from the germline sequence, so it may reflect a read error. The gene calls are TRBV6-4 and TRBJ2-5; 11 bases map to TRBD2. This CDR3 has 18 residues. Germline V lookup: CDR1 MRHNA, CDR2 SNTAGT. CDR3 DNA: TGTGCCAGCAGTTACTCGGGGACTAGCGGCCTTGGCGGGGAGACCCAGTACTTC. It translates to CASSYSGTSGLGGETQYF.

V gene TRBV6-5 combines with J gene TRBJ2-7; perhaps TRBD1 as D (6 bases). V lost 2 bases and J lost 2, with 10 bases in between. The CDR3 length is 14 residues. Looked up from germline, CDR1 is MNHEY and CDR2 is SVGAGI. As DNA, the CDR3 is TGTGCCAGCAGTTACGCAGGGGAAGCCTACGAGCAGTACTTC. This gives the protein CASSYAGEAYEQYF.

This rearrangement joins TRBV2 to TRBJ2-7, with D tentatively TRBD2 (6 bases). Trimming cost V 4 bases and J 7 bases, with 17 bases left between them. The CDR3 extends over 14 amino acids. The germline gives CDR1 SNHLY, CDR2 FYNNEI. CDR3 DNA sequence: TGTGCCAGCAGTGGTGCGGGGCCCTCGGAAGAGCAGTACTTC. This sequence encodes CASSGAGPSEEQYF.

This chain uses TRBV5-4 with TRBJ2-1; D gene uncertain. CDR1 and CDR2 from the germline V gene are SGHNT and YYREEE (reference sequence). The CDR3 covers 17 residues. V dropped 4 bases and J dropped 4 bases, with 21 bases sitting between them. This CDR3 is CASSLTPGLSRYNEQFF. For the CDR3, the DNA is TGTGCCAGCAGCCTTACCCCCGGGCTCTCGAGGTACAATGAGCAGTTCTTC.